This T cell receptor beta chain was documented in a study of Ad26.COV2.S vaccination and SARS-CoV-2 variants. Findings of the study overall: Ad26.COV2.S recipients had broader spike-specific TCRs (P = 0.0014). Analyses of TCR breadth and depth may have underestimated total T cell responses. Spike-specific responses of CD8+ and CD4+ T cells were reported to display substantial breadth after vaccination.

Sequenced by immunoSEQ multiplex PCR; TCRdb stores in-frame clones only, minus some. The sample contains 350,000 to 450,000 clones, around 90% of which appear only once. Deletions cut 1 base from V and 4 bases from J, with 16 bases between. CDR1 is SGHTA and CDR2 is FQGNSA in the germline V gene. CDR3 size: 16 residues. Notes on this clone: The antigen is not known.

This receptor was identified in a human donor who had recovered from COVID-19. The rearrangement links TRBV7-2 to TRBJ1-1, with D perhaps TRBD1 (6 bases). This material consisted of peripheral blood, taken after recovery from COVID-19. CDR3 in DNA: TGTGCCAGCAGCTTAGTTTGGGGGGCGGAAAGCACTGAAGCTTTCTTT. This translates into CASSLVWGAESTEAFF.